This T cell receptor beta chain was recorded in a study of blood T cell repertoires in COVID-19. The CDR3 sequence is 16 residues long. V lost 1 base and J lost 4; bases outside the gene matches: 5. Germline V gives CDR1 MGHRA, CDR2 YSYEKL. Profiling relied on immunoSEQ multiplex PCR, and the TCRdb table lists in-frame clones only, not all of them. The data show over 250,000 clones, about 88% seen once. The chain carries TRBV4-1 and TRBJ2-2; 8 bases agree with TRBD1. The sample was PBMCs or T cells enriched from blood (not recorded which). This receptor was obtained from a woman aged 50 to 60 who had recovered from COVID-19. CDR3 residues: CASSQGDRGFTGELFF. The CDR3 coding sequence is TGCGCCAGCAGCCAAGGCGACAGGGGTTTCACCGGGGAGCTGTTTTTT.